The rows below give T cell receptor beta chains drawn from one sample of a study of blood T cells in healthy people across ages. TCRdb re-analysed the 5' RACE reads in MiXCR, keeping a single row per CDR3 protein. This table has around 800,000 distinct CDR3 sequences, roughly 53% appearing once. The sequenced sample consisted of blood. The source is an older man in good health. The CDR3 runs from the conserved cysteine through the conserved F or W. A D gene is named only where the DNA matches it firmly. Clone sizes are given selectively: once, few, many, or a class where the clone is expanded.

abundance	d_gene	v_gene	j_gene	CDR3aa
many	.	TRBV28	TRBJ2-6	CASSQGGANVLTF
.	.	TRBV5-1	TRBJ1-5	CASSLLGHQPQHF
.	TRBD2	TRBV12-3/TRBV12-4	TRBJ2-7	CASSPRGAGGPLSYEQYF
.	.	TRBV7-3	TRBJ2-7	CASSLRIPGATYEQYF
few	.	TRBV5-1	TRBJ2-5	CASSIGQKETQYF
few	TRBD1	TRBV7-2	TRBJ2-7	CASSLAVGQGYEQYF
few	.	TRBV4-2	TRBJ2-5	CASSQLWERQETQYF
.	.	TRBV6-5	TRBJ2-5	CASSSRTWESETQYF
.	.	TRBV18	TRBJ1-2	CASSPGSLDYGYTF
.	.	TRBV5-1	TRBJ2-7	CASSFRALREISYEQYF
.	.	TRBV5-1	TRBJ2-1	CASSPTRTDYNEQFF
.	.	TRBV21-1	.	CASSKGIEQYF
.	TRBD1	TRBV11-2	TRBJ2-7	CASSLDRRQGTYEQYF
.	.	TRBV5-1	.	CASRPGLTIEKLFF
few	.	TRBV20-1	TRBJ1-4	CSATTGLATNEKLFF
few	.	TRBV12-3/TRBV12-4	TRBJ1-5	CASSISNQPQHF
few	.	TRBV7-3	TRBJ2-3	CASSPGTQGADTQYF
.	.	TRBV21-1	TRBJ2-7	CASSKSYWFLSDYEQYF
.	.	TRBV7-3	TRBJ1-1	CASSEPGPKTEAFF
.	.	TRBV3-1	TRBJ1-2	CASSQVGSTYGYTF